These 15 T cell receptor beta chains were sequenced from one sample in a study of graft-versus-host responses after intestinal transplantation (dated by TCRdb to the early 2020s). Read against the paper, the sample's time point label means: cells obtained before transplantation from donor or recipient. Their specific antigens are unknown. Libraries were made using the immunoSEQ multiplex PCR assay. TCRdb mirrors the immuneACCESS table, restricted to in-frame sequences. Some clones are absent from its copies; in checked studies, under half trace to an unresolved V gene, and the reason for the others is unknown. The sample yields about 100,000 clones; roughly 84% were counted once. The top ten hold 0.7% to 0.9% of the sample. The material sequenced was unstimulated CD4+ T cells sorted from spleen or lymph node cells, taken before intestinal transplant. The source of these receptors is a human donor who received an intestinal transplant.

CDR3 sequence reads: CAISESKRRLGSGQPQHF. The CDR3 DNA is TGTGCCATCAGTGAGTCGAAGCGGCGGTTGGGGTCAGGGCAGCCCCAGCATTTT. This chain connects TRBV10-3 to TRBJ1-5; tentatively, D is TRBD1 (5 bases). With 0 bases removed from V and 7 bases from J, the gap between germline ends came to 22 bases. The CDR3 contains 18 residues. Germline V gene lookup returns CDR1 ENHRY and CDR2 SYGVKD.

The rearrangement links TRBV11-3 to TRBJ2-2, with D perhaps matching TRBD1 (5 bases). Germline CDR1 SGHNT, CDR2 YENEEA. V gave up 1 base and J gave up 3 bases, with 12 bases separating them. This CDR3 contains 16 residues. Here the CDR3 DNA reads TGTGCCAGCAGCTTAGGGACACCCCGTGACACCGGGGAGCTGTTTTTT. Encoded protein: CASSLGTPRDTGELFF.

Note on this clone: This CDR3 is also generated by other DNA sequences in the sample. The V gene is TRBV11-3, the J gene TRBJ2-2; tentative D call: TRBD1 (6 bases). V dropped 4 bases and J dropped 8 bases, with 8 bases sitting between them. There are 12 residues in the CDR3. From germline, CDR1 is SGHNT and CDR2 YENEEA. The CDR3 DNA sequence: TGTGCCAGCAGCTCCAGGGGAGGGGAGCTGTTTTTT. It codes for CASSSRGGELFF.

Concerning this clone: Different DNA sequences within this sample yield the same CDR3. The rearrangement links TRBV5-1 to TRBJ2-5; no clear D gene. The germline gives CDR1 SGHRS, CDR2 YFSETQ. CDR3 length: 14 amino acids. V was shortened by 0 bases and J by 5 bases, with 11 bases between the two germline ends. CDR3 sequence: CASSLGTGGETQYF. In DNA form, the CDR3 reads TGCGCCAGCAGCTTGGGGACGGGTGGTGAGACCCAGTACTTC.

The CDR3 DNA reads TGTGCTAGTGGAACCAGGGACCGACCCTACGAGCAGTACTTC. This sequence encodes CASGTRDRPYEQYF. V and J are TRBV12-5 and TRBJ2-7, with D tentatively TRBD1 or TRBD2 (5 bases each). Germline V gene data show CDR1 as LGHNT and CDR2 as FRNRAP. The CDR3 has 14 residues. V was shortened by 6 bases and J by 2 bases, with 14 bases between the two germline ends.

Comment on this clone: In the same sample, other DNA sequences code for this CDR3. The rearrangement joins TRBV6-5 to TRBJ1-5, with D tentatively TRBD1 (6 bases). CDR3 size: 13 residues. The germline V and J ends were trimmed by 5 bases and 3 bases, with 8 bases remaining between them. Germline assignment: CDR1 MNHEY and CDR2 SVGAGI. This chain's CDR3 is CASSRQVNQPQHF. The CDR3 DNA follows: TGTGCCAGCAGTCGACAGGTCAATCAGCCCCAGCATTTT.

V usage is TRBV7-9 and J usage is TRBJ2-5, with D uncertain. The CDR3 is 14 residues long. V dropped 2 bases and J dropped 2 bases, with 9 bases sitting between them. Germline V gene data show CDR1 as SEHNR and CDR2 as FQNEAQ (reference sequence). The CDR3 sequence: CASSLNLPQETQYF. In DNA form, the CDR3 reads TGTGCCAGCAGCTTAAATTTGCCGCAAGAGACCCAGTACTTC.

The rearrangement joins TRBV10-2 to TRBJ2-1, with 7 bases identical to TRBD2. Losses at the gene ends were 0 bases for V and 4 bases for J; bases not matched to a gene: 9. Germline CDR1 is WSHSY and CDR2 is SAAADI. The CDR3 totals 17 residues. CDR3 protein: CASSESWRETGYNEQFF. CDR3 DNA: TGCGCCAGCAGTGAGTCGTGGCGGGAGACGGGTTACAATGAGCAGTTCTTC.

This chain connects TRBV5-1 to TRBJ2-1; 8 bases match TRBD1. The CDR3 sequence is 15 residues long. The germline V gene has CDR1 SGHRS and CDR2 YFSETQ. The J segment lost 9 bases and the V segment lost 0 bases, leaving 8 bases of the junction unmatched. The CDR3 region has the DNA TGCGCCAGCAGCTTGGCTGGACAGGGATCCGTTGAGCAGTTCTTC. Encoded protein: CASSLAGQGSVEQFF. Looking up the rest from reference TRBV5-1 and TRBJ2-1 gives the full variable domain: KAGVTQTPRYLIKTRGQQVTLSCSPISGHRSVSWYQQTPGQGLQFLFEYFSETQRNKGNFPGRFSGRQFSNSRSEMNVSTLELGDSALYLCASSLAGQGSVEQFFGPGTRLTVL.

This sequence joins TRBV7-9 and TRBJ2-7; D not certain. Per germline, CDR1 SEHNR and CDR2 FQNEAQ (reference sequence). The CDR3 spans 14 residues. V gave up 5 bases and J gave up 3 bases, with 14 bases separating them. CDR3 sequence reads: CASSPSVGVYEQYF. For the CDR3, the DNA is TGTGCCAGCAGCCCGTCGGTGGGCGTCTACGAGCAGTACTTC.

The chain uses TRBV2 and TRBJ1-6, with D possibly being TRBD1 (6 bases). This CDR3 spans 14 amino acids. Trimming cost V 3 bases and J 3 bases, with 6 bases left between them. CDR1 is SNHLY and CDR2 is FYNNEI in the germline V gene. As DNA, the CDR3 is TGTGCCAGCAGTGAGGGACACTATAATTCACCCCTCCACTTT. Translated, it gives CASSEGHYNSPLHF.

This clone was seen just once. This chain connects TRBV5-1 to TRBJ1-1; 7 positions match TRBD1. J gave up 6 bases and V 2 bases, and 4 bases lay outside the gene matches. Per the germline V gene, CDR1 is SGHRS and CDR2 is YFSETQ. The CDR3 extends over 13 amino acids. The CDR3 sequence is CASSLGTAPEAFF. CDR3 DNA sequence: TGCGCCAGCAGCTTAGGGACAGCTCCTGAAGCTTTCTTT.

The gene calls are TRBV25-1 and TRBJ2-1; tentatively, D is TRBD2 (6 bases). Germline-derived CDR1 and CDR2 are MGHDK and SYGVNS. This CDR3 region has 14 residues. Trimming took off 0 bases at V and 7 bases at J, with 10 bases between the two ends. The CDR3 DNA is TGTGCCAGCAGTGAATATACGGGGGTTAATGAGCAGTTCTTC. This sequence encodes CASSEYTGVNEQFF.

V gene TRBV7-9 combines with J gene TRBJ2-7, with 8 nucleotides matching TRBD1. This CDR3 is 14 amino acids long. Trimming took 4 bases from V and 3 from J; bases not matched to a gene: 5. Germline V gene lookup returns CDR1 SEHNR and CDR2 FQNEAQ (reference sequence). CDR3 coding DNA: TGTGCCAGCAGCTCTCGAGGGACAGGCTACGAGCAGTACTTC. This codes for CASSSRGTGYEQYF.

This sequence joins TRBV7-3 and TRBJ1-2; TRBD1 is a possible D gene (5 bases). The CDR3 length is 16 residues. The germline V gene has CDR1 SGHTA and CDR2 FQGTGA. V was shortened by 2 bases and J by 6 bases, with 19 bases between the two germline ends. The CDR3 region has the DNA TGTGCCAGCAGCTTAGACAGAACTAATGACAAGAATGGCTACACCTTC. Its translation: CASSLDRTNDKNGYTF.